The next 31 T cell receptor beta chains were all read from a single sample in a study of shared clonotypes between healthy human individuals. CD45RO-negative CD8 cells positively selected for CCR7 made up the naive population, which excluded terminally differentiated effector memory CD45RA+ cells. Only in-frame clones appear in the TCRdb table, and some are missing; sequencing was by immunoSEQ multiplex PCR. This table has about 2 million clones, about 95% appearing once. Sequencing was carried out using naive CD8+ T cells sorted from blood. Source of these receptors: a man aged 18 to 29 in good health.

This clone was observed a single time. The chain is built from TRBV4-1 and TRBJ2-2, with a weak D call TRBD2 (5 bases). Trimming removed 3 bases at V and 6 bases at J, with 14 bases between. CDR1 and CDR2 from the germline V gene are MGHRA and YSYEKL. The CDR3 runs to 15 residues. The CDR3 DNA reads as TGCGCCAGCAGCCACTCAGGCATGGGAGCCGGGGAGCTGTTTTTT. Translating gives CASSHSGMGAGELFF.

This chain connects TRBV6-1 to TRBJ2-5, with D possibly being TRBD2 (6 bases). The length of the CDR3 is 15 residues. Per germline, CDR1 MNHNS and CDR2 SASEGT. V was cut by 6 bases and J by 3 bases, with 17 bases left in between. The CDR3 is CASRWFFGGEETQYF. The CDR3 DNA is TGTGCCAGCAGATGGTTTTTTGGAGGGGAAGAGACCCAGTACTTC.

The rearrangement joins TRBV6-1 to TRBJ1-5, with D tentatively TRBD1 (5 bases). This CDR3 comprises 11 residues. The germline V gene encodes CDR1 MNHNS and CDR2 SASEGT. V gave up 7 bases and J gave up 8 bases, with 9 bases separating them. CDR3 loop: CASTTGEPQHF. DNA for the CDR3: TGTGCCAGCACTACAGGTGAGCCCCAGCATTTT.

The CDR3 DNA follows: TGTGCCAGCAGCCCGCCCAGCGGACAGAGCTACGAGCAGTACTTC. It encodes CASSPPSGQSYEQYF. The genes are TRBV7-9 and TRBJ2-7, with a weak D call TRBD1 (6 bases). Trimming left V 5 bases short and J 3 bases short, with 17 bases between. CDR1 and CDR2 from the germline V gene are SEHNR and FQNEAQ (reference sequence). The CDR3 is 15 amino acids. Based on the CDR3 plus reference TRBV7-9 and TRBJ2-7, the full variable domain is DTGVSQNPRHKITKRGQNVTFRCDPISEHNRLYWYRQTLGQGPEFLTYFQNEAQLEKSRLLSDRFSAERPKGSFSTLEIQRTEQGDSAMYLCASSPPSGQSYEQYFGPGTRLTVT.

This clone was counted a single time. The rearrangement joins TRBV2 to TRBJ2-1, with 13 bases aligning to TRBD2. Germline CDR1 is SNHLY and CDR2 is FYNNEI. V lost 2 bases, J lost 8 bases, and 6 bases stayed unmatched. This CDR3 has 16 residues. The CDR3 region is CASSESPGLAGYEQFF. The CDR3, as DNA: TGTGCCAGCAGTGAATCACCGGGACTAGCGGGATATGAGCAGTTCTTC.

V gene TRBV2 combines with J gene TRBJ1-1; D is unresolved. There are 14 residues in the CDR3. Germline V gene sequence: CDR1 SNHLY, CDR2 FYNNEI. Deletions cut 2 bases from V and 1 base from J, with 8 bases between. CDR3 bases: TGTGCCAGCAGTGAACTCCCCGGGAACACTGAAGCTTTCTTT. Its protein is CASSELPGNTEAFF.

This chain uses TRBV28 with TRBJ1-2; D might be TRBD1 (6 bases). CDR1 and CDR2 (germline): MDHEN, SYDVKM. The CDR3 loop spans 15 amino acids. V lost 3 bases, J lost 0 bases, and 11 bases lay in between. Written as DNA, the CDR3 is TGTGCCAGCAGTTTTATTAGACAGGCTAACTATGGCTACACCTTC. This codes for CASSFIRQANYGYTF.

The CDR3 loop is CASSYSTPFYNSPLHF. The CDR3 DNA sequence: TGTGCCAGCAGTTACTCGACTCCGTTCTATAATTCACCCCTCCACTTT. J is TRBJ1-6 and V is TRBV6-5; D is ambiguous. This CDR3 spans 16 amino acids. V was shortened by 0 bases and J by 3 bases, with 9 bases between the two germline ends. The germline gives CDR1 MNHEY, CDR2 SVGAGI.

CDR3 sequence reads: CATSRAPLGGEQFF. CDR3 bases: TGTGCCACCAGCAGAGCCCCATTGGGGGGCGAGCAGTTCTTC. This rearrangement joins TRBV15 to TRBJ2-1; D could derive from TRBD1 or TRBD2 (6 bases each). The ends were cut back, 1 base at V and 10 bases at J, with 14 bases in the middle. From germline, CDR1 is LNHNV and CDR2 YYDKDF (reference sequence). The CDR3 extends over 14 amino acids.

The chain employs TRBV19 and TRBJ2-7; D is uncertain. Deletions cut 3 bases from V and 3 bases from J, with 15 bases between. CDR3 length: 15 amino acids. CDR1 is LNHDA and CDR2 is SQIVND in the germline V gene (reference sequence). This CDR3 reads CASSMADTTLYEQYF. DNA of the CDR3: TGTGCCAGTAGTATGGCAGACACTACCCTCTACGAGCAGTACTTC.

For this clone: In the same sample, other DNA sequences code for this CDR3. The gene calls are TRBV4-1 and TRBJ1-1; D gene uncertain. Deletions cut 3 bases from V and 2 bases from J, with 4 bases between. This CDR3 contains 12 residues. Germline V CDR1 and CDR2: MGHRA, YSYEKL. CDR3 DNA sequence: TGCGCCAGCAGCCAGGGCAACACTGAAGCTTTCTTT. The encoded protein is CASSQGNTEAFF.

Note on this clone: Other DNA sequences in the same sample also yield this CDR3. V gene TRBV13 combines with J gene TRBJ1-1; a possible D gene is TRBD1 (5 bases). CDR1 is PRHDT, CDR2 FYEKMQ, per germline (reference sequence). Trimming took off 1 base at V and 6 bases at J, with 9 bases between the two ends. There are 13 residues in the CDR3. CDR3 protein: CASSLDRGSEAFF. The CDR3, as DNA: TGTGCCAGCAGCTTAGACCGGGGCTCTGAAGCTTTCTTT.

The genes are TRBV10-3 and TRBJ2-1; 7 nucleotides line up with TRBD2. In germline, CDR1 is ENHRY, CDR2 SYGVKD. V trimming: 2 bases; J trimming: 7 bases; junction bases outside the gene matches: 8. The CDR3 consists of 15 residues. The CDR3 region has the DNA TGTGCCATCAGTGAGGATCCTAGCGGAAGGAATGAGCAGTTCTTC. It codes for CAISEDPSGRNEQFF.

The chain carries TRBV5-8 and TRBJ2-7; D call uncertain. V shed 2 bases and J shed 0 bases, with 9 bases lying between them. The germline gives CDR1 SGHTS, CDR2 YDEGEE. This CDR3 is 14 amino acids long. CDR3 in amino acids: CASSFLAASYEQYF. The DNA for the CDR3 is TGTGCCAGCAGCTTCCTTGCCGCCTCCTACGAGCAGTACTTC.

This rearrangement joins TRBV4-1 to TRBJ2-5; possible D gene TRBD2, 5 bases. The V end was cut by 0 bases, the J end by 1 base, with 18 bases between. This CDR3 has 18 amino acids. CDR1 is MGHRA, CDR2 YSYEKL, per germline. In DNA, the CDR3 is TGCGCCAGCAGCCAAGACCCTGCGTTAGAAGGACTCCAAGAGACCCAGTACTTC. Encoded protein: CASSQDPALEGLQETQYF.

V is TRBV7-2 and J is TRBJ2-7, with 8 bases that match TRBD1. CDR1 and CDR2 (germline): SGHTA, FQGNSA. The length of the CDR3 is 15 residues. Trimming removed 3 bases from V and 2 bases from J; junction bases left unmatched: 6. The DNA of the CDR3 is TGTGCCAGCAGCTTGACTGGGACAGGAGCCTACGAGCAGTACTTC. This codes for CASSLTGTGAYEQYF.

On this clone: At the DNA level, this CDR3 is encoded by other sequences in the same sample as well. J is TRBJ2-1 and V is TRBV9, with TRBD2 as a possible D gene (6 bases). The CDR3 totals 12 residues. Germline CDR1 is SGDLS and CDR2 is YYNGEE. With 3 bases removed from V and 6 bases from J, the gap between germline ends came to 7 bases. CDR3 residues: CASSGAGNEQFF. The CDR3 DNA follows: TGTGCCAGCAGCGGAGCGGGCAATGAGCAGTTCTTC.

The rearrangement links TRBV12-5 to TRBJ1-1; D gene unclear. In germline, CDR1 is LGHNT, CDR2 FRNRAP. The CDR3 covers 14 residues. Trimming removed 6 bases at V and 1 base at J, with 12 bases between. The CDR3 here is CASGLVVGNTEAFF. The CDR3, as DNA: TGTGCTAGTGGCCTAGTGGTGGGGAACACTGAAGCTTTCTTT. Full variable domain (outside the CDR3, taken from reference TRBV12-5 and TRBJ1-1): DARVTQTPRHKVTEMGQEVTMRCQPILGHNTVFWYRQTMMQGLELLAYFRNRAPLDDSGMPKDRFSAEMPDATLATLKIQPSEPRDSAVYFCASGLVVGNTEAFFGQGTRLTVV.

V and J are TRBV30 and TRBJ1-4; D is possibly TRBD1 (5 bases). Germline V gives CDR1 GTSNPN, CDR2 SVGIG (reference sequence). The length of the CDR3 is 13 residues. Trimming shortened V by 4 bases and J by 8 bases, and 14 bases separated the two germline ends. CDR3 bases: TGTGCCTGGACGGAGGGGTTCGGGGAAAAACTGTTTTTT. This translates into CAWTEGFGEKLFF.

To note about this clone: At the DNA level, this CDR3 is encoded by other sequences in the same sample as well. This chain joins TRBV19 and TRBJ2-5; D is uncertain. CDR1 is LNHDA, CDR2 SQIVND, per germline (reference sequence). This CDR3 spans 13 amino acids. V was clipped by 0 bases and J by 3 bases, with 5 bases between them. CDR3 nucleotides: TGTGCCAGTAGTATAGATTATGAAGAGACCCAGTACTTC. Amino acids: CASSIDYEETQYF. The full variable domain, with the rest looked up from reference TRBV19 and TRBJ2-5, is DGGITQSPKYLFRKEGQNVTLSCEQNLNHDAMYWYRQDPGQGLRLIYYSQIVNDFQKGDIAEGYSVSREKKESFPLTVTSAQKNPTAFYLCASSIDYEETQYFGPGTRLLVL.

The chain combines TRBV30 with TRBJ2-1; perhaps TRBD1 as D (6 bases). Per the germline V gene, CDR1 is GTSNPN and CDR2 is SVGIG (reference sequence). With 0 bases removed from V and 4 bases from J, the gap between germline ends came to 13 bases. There are 15 residues in the CDR3. The CDR3 bases are TGTGCCTGGAGTGTCCTGGGGGCGGGTTACAATGAGCAGTTCTTC. This gives the protein CAWSVLGAGYNEQFF. The full variable domain, with the rest looked up from reference TRBV30 and TRBJ2-1, is SQTIHQWPATLVQPVGSPLSLECTVEGTSNPNLYWYRQAAGRGLQLLFYSVGIGQISSEVPQNLSASRPQDRQFILSSKKLLLSDSGFYLCAWSVLGAGYNEQFFGPGTRLTVL.

This CDR3 is CASSGDRGYEQYF. DNA for the CDR3: TGCGCCAGCAGTGGGGACAGGGGCTACGAGCAGTACTTC. This chain joins TRBV10-2 and TRBJ2-7, with 10 bases matching TRBD1. The length of the CDR3 is 13 residues. The V gene's germline CDR1 is WSHSY and CDR2 SAAADI. V gave up 4 bases and J gave up 3 bases; unmatched junction bases: 0.

The chain uses TRBV6-5 and TRBJ1-1; no firm D call. The germline V gene has CDR1 MNHEY and CDR2 SVGAGI. This CDR3 has 14 residues. The V and J ends lost 6 bases and 8 bases respectively, with 19 bases between them. CDR3 in amino acids: CASSPLSGTYEAFF. In DNA, the CDR3 is TGTGCCAGCAGCCCCCTTTCAGGAACTTACGAAGCTTTCTTT.

This chain links TRBV19 with TRBJ2-3, with TRBD2 matching 8 bases. With V trimmed by 5 bases and J by 1 base, 8 bases remained unmatched. The germline V gene has CDR1 LNHDA and CDR2 SQIVND (reference sequence). The CDR3 sequence is 16 residues long. The CDR3 sequence is CASSPGLAPGTDTQYF. CDR3 bases: TGTGCCAGTAGTCCCGGACTAGCCCCTGGCACAGATACGCAGTATTTT.

Note on this clone: Other DNA sequences in this specimen translate into the identical CDR3. The chain recombines TRBV6-6 with TRBJ2-5, with D maybe TRBD2 (6 bases). With 2 bases removed from V and 4 bases from J, the gap between germline ends came to 14 bases. There are 15 residues in the CDR3. Germline V gene sequence: CDR1 MNHNY, CDR2 SVGAGI (reference sequence). The CDR3 DNA reads TGTGCCAGCAGTTACCCCCGAGGGCGGGGAGAGACCCAGTACTTC. Amino acids: CASSYPRGRGETQYF.

J is TRBJ2-3 and V is TRBV9; 8 nucleotides match TRBD2. In germline, CDR1 is SGDLS, CDR2 YYNGEE. There are 17 residues in the CDR3. Trimming removed 3 bases from V and 3 bases from J; junction bases left unmatched: 12. CDR3 residues: CASSGSPAIAGTDTQYF. The CDR3 nucleotides read TGTGCCAGCAGCGGATCCCCGGCTATAGCGGGGACAGATACGCAGTATTTT.

CDR3 loop: CASSLGLAAPYEQYF. In DNA form, the CDR3 reads TGCGCCAGCAGCTTGGGACTAGCGGCTCCCTACGAGCAGTACTTC. The rearrangement links TRBV5-1 to TRBJ2-7, with TRBD2 identical over 9 bases. The germline CDR1 and CDR2 sequences are SGHRS and YFSETQ. V gave up 0 bases and J gave up 2 bases; unmatched junction bases: 3. The length of the CDR3 is 15 residues.

V usage is TRBV15 and J usage is TRBJ2-5; tentatively, D is TRBD2 (5 bases). V dropped 1 base and J dropped 0 bases, with 6 bases sitting between them. Germline CDR1 LNHNV, CDR2 YYDKDF (reference sequence). The CDR3 extends over 14 amino acids. Written as DNA, the CDR3 is TGTGCCACCAGCAGAGCGGGGTACCAAGAGACCCAGTACTTC. Translated: CATSRAGYQETQYF.

The chain uses TRBV5-1 and TRBJ2-7; TRBD2 might be the D (6 bases). The germline gives CDR1 SGHRS, CDR2 YFSETQ. The CDR3 totals 17 residues. V gave up 1 base and J gave up 0 bases, with 17 bases separating them. As DNA, the CDR3 is TGCGCCAGCAGCTTGTCGGGGGTCCTCGGGGTCTCCTACGAGCAGTACTTC. Translated: CASSLSGVLGVSYEQYF.

This clone is a singleton in its sample. The rearrangement uses TRBV11-2 and TRBJ2-7, with 9 nucleotides matching TRBD1. The germline V gene has CDR1 SGHAT and CDR2 FQNNGV. The CDR3 spans 16 residues. Trimming cost V 1 base and J 4 bases; bases outside gene matches: 8. CDR3: CASSLGPGTGMYEQYF. The CDR3 coding sequence is TGTGCCAGCAGCTTAGGCCCCGGGACAGGGATGTACGAGCAGTACTTC.

About this clone: This specimen includes other DNA sequences encoding the same CDR3. The chain combines TRBV27 with TRBJ1-2; 7 nucleotides line up with TRBD1. Germline V gene sequence: CDR1 MNHEY, CDR2 SMNVEV (reference sequence). This CDR3 is built from 14 residues. V lost 3 bases, J lost 0 bases, and 1 base stayed unmatched. CDR3 coding DNA: TGTGCCAGCAGTTTGACAGGGACTAACTATGGCTACACCTTC. As protein: CASSLTGTNYGYTF.